This is a list of T cell receptor beta chains from one sample in a study of blood T cell repertoires in COVID-19. Sequenced by immunoSEQ multiplex PCR; TCRdb stores in-frame clones only, minus some. This repertoire shows some 96,000 clones, just over 85% found once; its top ten account for roughly 4.7%. What was sequenced was peripheral blood. The receptors derive from a human donor in a cohort sampled during active COVID-19. Each CDR3 is given with its conserved first and last residue. The D gene is left open where the match is weak. Not every row has a clone size; where given, it reads once, few, many or a size class.

clone_size: NA; v_call: TRBV19; j_call: TRBJ2-2; d_call: NA; cdr3_nt: TGTGCCAGTAGTATACTCATTACAGGCCGCACCGGGGAGCTGTTTTTT; cdr3_aa: CASSILITGRTGELFF
clone_size: NA; v_call: TRBV28; j_call: TRBJ2-6; d_call: NA; cdr3_nt: TGTGCCAGCAGACTGGGGGCTCTCGGCTCTGGGGCCAACGTCCTGACTTTC; cdr3_aa: CASRLGALGSGANVLTF
clone_size: once; v_call: TRBV28; j_call: TRBJ2-1; d_call: TRBD2; cdr3_nt: TGTGCCAGCCAGCGGGAGTCCTATGAGCAGTTCTTC; cdr3_aa: CASQRESYEQFF
clone_size: NA; v_call: TRBV7-3; j_call: TRBJ2-1; d_call: NA; cdr3_nt: TGTGCCAGCAGCTCCGCCGGGAGTTTGAATGAGCAGTTCTTC; cdr3_aa: CASSSAGSLNEQFF
clone_size: NA; v_call: TRBV6-5; j_call: TRBJ1-2; d_call: NA; cdr3_nt: TGTGCCAGCAGCCCGACGGGACTCCCGAACTATGGCTACACCTTC; cdr3_aa: CASSPTGLPNYGYTF
clone_size: NA; v_call: TRBV11-2; j_call: TRBJ2-7; d_call: NA; cdr3_nt: TGTGCCAGCAGCTTAGATCATCAAAACTACGAGCAGTACTTC; cdr3_aa: CASSLDHQNYEQYF
clone_size: NA; v_call: TRBV6-2/TRBV6-3; j_call: TRBJ1-2; d_call: NA; cdr3_nt: TGTGCCAGCAGTTACTCAAGGCGGGATTCGCTCAACTATGGCTACACCTTC; cdr3_aa: CASSYSRRDSLNYGYTF
clone_size: NA; v_call: TRBV6-5; j_call: TRBJ2-1; d_call: TRBD2; cdr3_nt: TGTGCCAGCAGTTCGGCGAGCGGGAGCTACAATGAGCAGTTCTTC; cdr3_aa: CASSSASGSYNEQFF
clone_size: NA; v_call: TRBV7-9; j_call: TRBJ2-7; d_call: NA; cdr3_nt: TGTGCCAGCAGCTTACAGGGCTACGAGCAGTACTTC; cdr3_aa: CASSLQGYEQYF
clone_size: NA; v_call: TRBV28; j_call: TRBJ1-3; d_call: NA; cdr3_nt: TGTGCCAGCAATGGCCCAGGGTCTGGAAACACCATATATTTT; cdr3_aa: CASNGPGSGNTIYF
clone_size: few; v_call: TRBV5-5; j_call: TRBJ2-2; d_call: TRBD2; cdr3_nt: TGTGCCAGCAGCTTTCGTGGCCTAGCGGGAAACACCGGGGAGCTGTTTTTT; cdr3_aa: CASSFRGLAGNTGELFF
clone_size: NA; v_call: TRBV20-1; j_call: TRBJ2-1; d_call: NA; cdr3_nt: TGCAGTGCCATGACTAGCAATGAGCAGTTCTTC; cdr3_aa: CSAMTSNEQFF
clone_size: NA; v_call: TRBV28; j_call: TRBJ2-5; d_call: TRBD1; cdr3_nt: TGTGCCAGCGGGCCTCCGGGACAGGTACTCTCGCAGTACTTC; cdr3_aa: CASGPPGQVLSQYF
clone_size: NA; v_call: TRBV27; j_call: TRBJ2-3; d_call: NA; cdr3_nt: TGTGCCAGCAGTTCCCGACTCACAGATACGCAGTATTTT; cdr3_aa: CASSSRLTDTQYF
clone_size: NA; v_call: TRBV6-5; j_call: TRBJ2-7; d_call: TRBD1; cdr3_nt: TGTGCCAGCAGCATGACAGGGAGCTCCTACGAGCAGTACTTC; cdr3_aa: CASSMTGSSYEQYF
clone_size: few; v_call: TRBV30; j_call: TRBJ2-1; d_call: NA; cdr3_nt: TGTGCCTGGCAAGGGGCCGGTGATTACAATGAGCAGTTCTTC; cdr3_aa: CAWQGAGDYNEQFF
clone_size: NA; v_call: TRBV9; j_call: TRBJ2-1; d_call: TRBD2; cdr3_nt: TGTGCCAGCAGCGTAGATGAGACTAGCGAAGATGAGCAGTTCTTC; cdr3_aa: CASSVDETSEDEQFF
clone_size: many; v_call: TRBV28; j_call: TRBJ2-5; d_call: TRBD2; cdr3_nt: TGTGCCAGCAGTTCCAGCGGGGTTGGAACACGAGAGACCCAGTACTTC; cdr3_aa: CASSSSGVGTRETQYF
clone_size: once; v_call: TRBV5-4; j_call: TRBJ2-4; d_call: TRBD1; cdr3_nt: TGTGCCAGCAGCCCCCAGGGGGCACTAGCCAAAAACATTCAGTACTTC; cdr3_aa: CASSPQGALAKNIQYF
clone_size: NA; v_call: TRBV28; j_call: TRBJ2-7; d_call: TRBD2; cdr3_nt: TGTGCCAGCTGGACGGGAGGGGGAAGCTACGAGCAGTACTTC; cdr3_aa: CASWTGGGSYEQYF
clone_size: NA; v_call: TRBV27; j_call: TRBJ2-7; d_call: TRBD1; cdr3_nt: TGTGCCAGCAGTTTCGCACCGACAGGGTTTTACGAGCAGTACTTC; cdr3_aa: CASSFAPTGFYEQYF
clone_size: NA; v_call: TRBV7-2; j_call: TRBJ2-7; d_call: TRBD1; cdr3_nt: TGTGCCAGCACACAGAGGGGACAGGGGGCCGGGGGAATCTACGAGCAGTACTTC; cdr3_aa: CASTQRGQGAGGIYEQYF
clone_size: NA; v_call: TRBV6-4; j_call: TRBJ2-3; d_call: TRBD2; cdr3_nt: TGTGCCAGCAGTAGCGGGAGCGAAGATACGCAGTATTTT; cdr3_aa: CASSSGSEDTQYF
clone_size: once; v_call: TRBV28; j_call: TRBJ1-5; d_call: NA; cdr3_nt: TGTGCCAGCAGAACCCCGGGGGATGGTCAGCCCCAGCATTTT; cdr3_aa: CASRTPGDGQPQHF
clone_size: NA; v_call: TRBV19; j_call: TRBJ2-1; d_call: NA; cdr3_nt: TGTGCCAGTAGTATCTCGCCGGGCGGGGCGTCGGGTGAGCAGTTCTTC; cdr3_aa: CASSISPGGASGEQFF
clone_size: few; v_call: TRBV27; j_call: TRBJ2-7; d_call: NA; cdr3_nt: TGTGCCAGCAGCGACATGTGGCGGGGCTCCTACGAGCAGTACTTC; cdr3_aa: CASSDMWRGSYEQYF
clone_size: once; v_call: TRBV30; j_call: TRBJ1-6; d_call: NA; cdr3_nt: TGTGCCTGGAGTGTGGTGACAGTCTATAATTCACCCCTCCACTTT; cdr3_aa: CAWSVVTVYNSPLHF
clone_size: NA; v_call: TRBV9; j_call: TRBJ1-1; d_call: NA; cdr3_nt: TGTGCCAGCAGCGTCGACACAAACACTGAAGCTTTCTTT; cdr3_aa: CASSVDTNTEAFF